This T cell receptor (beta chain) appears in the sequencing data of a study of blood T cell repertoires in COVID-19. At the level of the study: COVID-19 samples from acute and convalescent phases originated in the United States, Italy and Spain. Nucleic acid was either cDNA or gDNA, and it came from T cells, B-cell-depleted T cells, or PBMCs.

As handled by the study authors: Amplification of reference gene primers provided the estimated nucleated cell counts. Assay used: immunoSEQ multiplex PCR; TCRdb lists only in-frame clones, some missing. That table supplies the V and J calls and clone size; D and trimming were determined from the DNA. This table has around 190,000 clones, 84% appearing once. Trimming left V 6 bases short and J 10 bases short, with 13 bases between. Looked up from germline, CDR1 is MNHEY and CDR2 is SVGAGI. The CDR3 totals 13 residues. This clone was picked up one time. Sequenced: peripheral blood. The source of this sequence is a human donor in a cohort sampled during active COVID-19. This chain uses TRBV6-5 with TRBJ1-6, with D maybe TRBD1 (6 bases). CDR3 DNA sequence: TGTGCCAGCAGGTCAGGGGCTGGATCACCCCTCCACTTT. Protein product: CASRSGAGSPLHF.